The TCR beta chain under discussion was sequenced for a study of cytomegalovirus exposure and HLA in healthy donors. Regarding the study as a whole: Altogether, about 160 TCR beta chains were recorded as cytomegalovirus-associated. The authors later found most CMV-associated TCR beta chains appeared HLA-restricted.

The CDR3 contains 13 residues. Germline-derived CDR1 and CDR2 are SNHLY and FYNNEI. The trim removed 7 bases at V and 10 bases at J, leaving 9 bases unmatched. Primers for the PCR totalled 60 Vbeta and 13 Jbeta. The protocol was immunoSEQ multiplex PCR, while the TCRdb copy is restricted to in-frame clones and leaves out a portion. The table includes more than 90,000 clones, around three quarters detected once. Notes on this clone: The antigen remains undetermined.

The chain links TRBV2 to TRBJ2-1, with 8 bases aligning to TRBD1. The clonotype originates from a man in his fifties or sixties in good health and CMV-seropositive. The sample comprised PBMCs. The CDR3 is CASIGQGAVEQFF. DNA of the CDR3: TGTGCCAGCATCGGTCAGGGGGCTGTGGAGCAGTTCTTC.